The 20 T cell receptor beta chains listed next were all sequenced from one sample in a study of cytomegalovirus exposure and HLA in healthy donors. Researchers ran the PCR with 60 Vbeta and 13 Jbeta primers. Sequencing used immunoSEQ multiplex PCR; TCRdb keeps in-frame clones, though not all of them. This sample has 100,000 to 150,000 clones; about 78% occur once, and the top ten carry around 1.6%. Sample: PBMCs. All receptors come from a female donor in good health and CMV-seronegative.

The chain links TRBV6-5 to TRBJ1-3; the D is unclear. This CDR3 is built from 13 residues. V lost 6 bases, J lost 0 bases, and 6 bases lay in between. Germline CDR1 and CDR2: MNHEY and SVGAGI. The CDR3 loop reads CASRALSGNTIYF. CDR3 nucleotide sequence: TGTGCCAGCAGGGCCCTCTCTGGAAACACCATATATTTT.

This clone was seen once. DNA of the CDR3: TGCAGCGTTGCCAGGGCGCAAGAGACCCAGTACTTC. This translates into CSVARAQETQYF. This chain links TRBV29-1 with TRBJ2-5, with D tentatively TRBD1 (5 bases). Trimming cost V 4 bases and J 2 bases, with 8 bases left between them. Germline V gene data show CDR1 as SQVTM and CDR2 as ANQGSEA. The CDR3 contains 12 residues.

The J gene is TRBJ2-5, the V gene TRBV7-9; TRBD1 might be the D (5 bases). Trimming pared 5 bases from V and 5 bases from J, leaving 9 bases between. Germline V lookup: CDR1 SEHNR, CDR2 FQNEAQ (reference sequence). The CDR3 totals 12 residues. Here the CDR3 reads CASSPQGETQYF. The CDR3 coding sequence is TGTGCCAGCAGCCCCCAGGGTGAGACCCAGTACTTC.

The gene calls are TRBV29-1 and TRBJ1-5; 10 bases are shared with TRBD1. The germline V gene has CDR1 SQVTM and CDR2 ANQGSEA. This CDR3 has 13 residues. The ends lost 6 bases at V and 6 bases at J; junction bases unmatched: 5. The CDR3 reads CSVGDRGFQPQHF. DNA for the CDR3: TGCAGCGTCGGGGACAGGGGTTTTCAGCCCCAGCATTTT.

This clone was recorded a few times. The chain employs TRBV4-2 and TRBJ1-2; D not certain. Germline CDR1 reads LGHNA; CDR2 reads YNFKEQ. This CDR3 has 15 amino acids. The V gene lost 5 bases and the J gene lost 4 bases, with 17 bases spanning the gap. CDR3: CASSTEYGVGYGYTF. The CDR3 nucleotides are TGTGCCAGCAGCACAGAGTACGGGGTTGGCTATGGCTACACCTTC.

This chain joins TRBV27 and TRBJ2-3; D perhaps matches TRBD2 (6 bases). CDR3 length: 15 residues. CDR1 MNHEY and CDR2 SMNVEV come from the germline V gene (reference sequence). V shed 3 bases and J shed 4 bases, with 14 bases lying between them. The CDR3 coding sequence is TGTGCCAGCAGTTTCGTCGGCGGGAACGCAGATACGCAGTATTTT. Translation gives CASSFVGGNADTQYF.

This chain connects TRBV6-5 to TRBJ1-2; tentative D call: TRBD1 (5 bases). This CDR3 spans 13 amino acids. Germline CDR1 and CDR2: MNHEY and SVGAGI. V gave up 4 bases and J gave up 6 bases, with 12 bases separating them. The CDR3 sequence: CASSFGRVDGYTF. CDR3 DNA: TGTGCCAGCAGTTTTGGCAGGGTGGATGGCTACACCTTC.

The chain joins TRBV5-4 to TRBJ2-3; D perhaps matches TRBD1 (6 bases). The CDR3 is 14 amino acids. The V and J ends lost 4 bases and 3 bases respectively, with 12 bases between them. CDR1 and CDR2 from the germline V gene are SGHNT and YYREEE (reference sequence). This CDR3 reads CASSGKDRTDTQYF. In nucleotides, the CDR3 is TGTGCCAGCAGCGGTAAGGACAGAACAGATACGCAGTATTTT.

The chain joins TRBV5-4 to TRBJ1-1, with D possibly TRBD1 on 6 matching bases. V gave up 3 bases and J gave up 1 base, with 7 bases separating them. CDR3 length: 13 amino acids. CDR1 and CDR2 (germline): SGHNT, YYREEE (reference sequence). This chain's CDR3 is CASSWTANTEAFF. In nucleotides, the CDR3 is TGTGCCAGCAGCTGGACAGCGAACACTGAAGCTTTCTTT. Complete variable domain (other parts from reference TRBV5-4 and TRBJ1-1): ETGVTQSPTHLIKTRGQQVTLRCSSQSGHNTVSWYQQALGQGPQFIFQYYREEENGRGNFPPRFSGLQFPNYSSELNVNALELDDSALYLCASSWTANTEAFFGQGTRLTVV.

The rearrangement joins TRBV28 to TRBJ2-1; 8 positions match TRBD2. The germline V gene encodes CDR1 MDHEN and CDR2 SYDVKM. V lost 3 bases, J lost 7 bases, and 8 bases stayed unmatched. This CDR3 region has 15 residues. CDR3 in amino acids: CASSLGREAGNEQFF. CDR3 DNA: TGTGCCAGCAGTTTGGGGCGGGAGGCGGGGAATGAGCAGTTCTTC.

V gene TRBV11-2 combines with J gene TRBJ2-7; D is possibly TRBD1 (6 bases). Trimming took off 4 bases at V and 3 bases at J, with 7 bases between the two ends. This CDR3 spans 12 amino acids. The germline V gene encodes CDR1 SGHAT and CDR2 FQNNGV. The CDR3 spells CASSSGVYEQYF. CDR3 in DNA: TGTGCCAGCAGCTCAGGGGTCTACGAGCAGTACTTC.

The V and J genes are TRBV7-3 and TRBJ2-2; 14 bases match TRBD2. This CDR3 region has 17 residues. Germline lookup yields CDR1 SGHTA and CDR2 FQGTGA. J was trimmed by 3 bases and V by 5 bases; bases with no gene match: 5. DNA of the CDR3: TGTGCCAGCAGCCGGGGACTAGCGGGAGTTCACACCGGGGAGCTGTTTTTT. It specifies CASSRGLAGVHTGELFF.

This sequence joins TRBV4-1 and TRBJ2-7; TRBD2 agrees at 12 bases. The V and J ends lost 4 bases and 6 bases, in that order; junction bases with no gene match: 16. CDR1 and CDR2 from the germline V gene are MGHRA and YSYEKL. The CDR3 is made up of 18 amino acids. The CDR3 loop reads CASSPSYRRTSGILEQYF. The CDR3, as DNA: TGCGCCAGCAGCCCGAGCTACCGAAGGACTAGCGGGATTCTCGAGCAGTACTTC.

V and J are TRBV5-4 and TRBJ1-2; 7 positions match TRBD1. Trimming removed 6 bases from V and 6 bases from J; junction bases left unmatched: 8. The germline gives CDR1 SGHNT, CDR2 YYREEE (reference sequence). This CDR3 has 13 residues. CDR3 nucleotide sequence: TGTGCCAGCACCCTGGACAGGCGGGATGGCTACACCTTC. It is translated as CASTLDRRDGYTF.

The rearrangement joins TRBV7-2 to TRBJ2-7; 9 positions match TRBD1. Germline assignment: CDR1 SGHTA and CDR2 FQGNSA. CDR3 length: 16 residues. The V gene end was trimmed by 5 bases and the J gene end by 5 bases; junction bases not matched to a gene: 13. Here the CDR3 reads CASSPHLVGTGNEQYF. The CDR3, as DNA: TGTGCCAGCAGCCCCCACCTTGTCGGGACAGGGAACGAGCAGTACTTC.

This clone was recorded only once. The chain links TRBV13 to TRBJ2-5, with 15 bases lining up with TRBD2. The CDR3 covers 19 residues. Germline V gene lookup returns CDR1 PRHDT and CDR2 FYEKMQ (reference sequence). With V trimmed by 4 bases and J by 5 bases, 14 bases remained unmatched. CDR3 coding DNA: TGTGCCAGCAGCTCTGAACCCGGACTAGCGGGAGGGCCCTGGGAGACCCAGTACTTC. Its translation: CASSSEPGLAGGPWETQYF.

This clone was picked up one time. This sequence joins TRBV7-8 and TRBJ2-5; 10 bases fit TRBD1. The DNA end is a closer match to TRBJ2-7, so the J assignment may be wrong. This CDR3 comprises 14 residues. Germline V gene data show CDR1 as SGHVS and CDR2 as FQNEAQ. The CDR3 here is CASSRDRGSYEQYF. The CDR3 DNA sequence: TGTGCCAGCAGCAGGGACAGGGGCTCCTACGAGCAGTACTTC.

The rearrangement joins TRBV5-1 to TRBJ2-1, with 9 bases lining up with TRBD2. V was clipped by 4 bases and J by 1 base; unmatched bases: 6. From germline, CDR1 is SGHRS and CDR2 YFSETQ. The CDR3 sequence is 16 residues long. CDR3 region: CASSTTSGPSYNEQFF. The CDR3 DNA follows: TGCGCCAGCAGCACCACTAGCGGGCCTTCCTACAATGAGCAGTTCTTC.

The chain has TRBV30 and TRBJ1-1, with a possible D match to TRBD1 (5 bases). The CDR3 contains 13 residues. V was shortened by 7 bases and J by 2 bases, with 14 bases between the two germline ends. Germline values: CDR1 GTSNPN, CDR2 SVGIG (reference sequence). The CDR3 coding sequence is TGTGCCTCCGAAGCCAGGGTCAACACTGAAGCTTTCTTT. Encoded protein: CASEARVNTEAFF.

The gene calls are TRBV5-1 and TRBJ1-2; a weak D match, TRBD1 (5 bases). CDR1 is SGHRS, CDR2 YFSETQ, per germline. V dropped 2 bases and J dropped 4 bases, with 9 bases sitting between them. The CDR3 has 13 residues. CDR3 in DNA: TGCGCCAGCAGCTTTGCAGGGTTCTATGGCTACACCTTC. Translation: CASSFAGFYGYTF.